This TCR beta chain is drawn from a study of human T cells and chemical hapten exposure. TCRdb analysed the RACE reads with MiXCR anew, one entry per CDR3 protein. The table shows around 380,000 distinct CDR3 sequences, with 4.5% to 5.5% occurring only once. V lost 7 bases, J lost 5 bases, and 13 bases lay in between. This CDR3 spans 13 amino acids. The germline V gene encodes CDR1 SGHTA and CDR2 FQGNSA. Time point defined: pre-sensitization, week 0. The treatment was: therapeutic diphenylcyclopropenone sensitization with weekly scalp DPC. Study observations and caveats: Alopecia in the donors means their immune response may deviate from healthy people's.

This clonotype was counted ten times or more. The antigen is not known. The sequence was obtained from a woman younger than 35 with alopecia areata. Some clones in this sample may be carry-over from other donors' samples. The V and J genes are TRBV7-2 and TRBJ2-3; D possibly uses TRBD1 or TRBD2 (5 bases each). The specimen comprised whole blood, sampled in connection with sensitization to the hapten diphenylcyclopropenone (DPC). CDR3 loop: CASKTGLGDTQYF. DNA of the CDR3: TGTGCCAGCAAAACGGGGCTAGGAGATACGCAGTATTTT.